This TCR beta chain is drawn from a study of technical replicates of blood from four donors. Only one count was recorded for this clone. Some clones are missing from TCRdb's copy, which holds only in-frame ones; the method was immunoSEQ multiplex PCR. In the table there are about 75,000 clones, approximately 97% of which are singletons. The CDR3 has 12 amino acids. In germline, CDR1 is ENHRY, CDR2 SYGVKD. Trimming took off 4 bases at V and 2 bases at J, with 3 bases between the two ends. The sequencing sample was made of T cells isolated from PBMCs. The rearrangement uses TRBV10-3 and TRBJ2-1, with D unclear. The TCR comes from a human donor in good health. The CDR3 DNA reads TGTGCCATCAGTGCCACCTACAATGAGCAGTTCTTC. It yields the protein CAISATYNEQFF.